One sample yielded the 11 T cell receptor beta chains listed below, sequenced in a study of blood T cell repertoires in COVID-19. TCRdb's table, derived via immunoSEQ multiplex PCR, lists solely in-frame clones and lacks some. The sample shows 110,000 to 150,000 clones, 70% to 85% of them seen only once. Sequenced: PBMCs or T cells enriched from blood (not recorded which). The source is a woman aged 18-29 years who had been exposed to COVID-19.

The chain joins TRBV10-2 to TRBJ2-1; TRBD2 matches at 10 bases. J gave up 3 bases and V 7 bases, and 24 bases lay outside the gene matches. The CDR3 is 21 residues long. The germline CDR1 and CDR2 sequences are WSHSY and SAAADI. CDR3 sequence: CASTCRSGRRPRQSYYNEQFF. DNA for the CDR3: TGCGCCAGCACTTGCCGTAGCGGGAGGAGACCCCGGCAGAGTTACTACAATGAGCAGTTCTTC.

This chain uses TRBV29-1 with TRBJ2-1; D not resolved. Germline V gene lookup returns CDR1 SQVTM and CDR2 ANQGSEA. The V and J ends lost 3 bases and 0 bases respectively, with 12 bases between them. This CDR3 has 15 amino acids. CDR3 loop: CSVESLDSSYNEQFF. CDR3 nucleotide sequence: TGCAGCGTTGAGTCGCTTGATAGCTCCTACAATGAGCAGTTCTTC.

CDR3 region: CASSYSGTGGIEGYTF. Here the CDR3 DNA reads TGTGCCAGCAGTTACTCGGGGACAGGGGGGATAGAGGGCTACACCTTC. The chain recombines TRBV6-5 with TRBJ1-2, with 11 bases fitting TRBD1. With V trimmed by 0 bases and J by 8 bases, 8 bases remained unmatched. This CDR3 spans 16 amino acids. Looked up from germline, CDR1 is MNHEY and CDR2 is SVGAGI.

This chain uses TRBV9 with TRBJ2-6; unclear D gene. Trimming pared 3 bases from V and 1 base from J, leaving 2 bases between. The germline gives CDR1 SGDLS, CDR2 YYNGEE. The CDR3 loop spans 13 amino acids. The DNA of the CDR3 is TGTGCCAGCAGCGCATCTGGGGCCAACGTCCTGACTTTC. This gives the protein CASSASGANVLTF.

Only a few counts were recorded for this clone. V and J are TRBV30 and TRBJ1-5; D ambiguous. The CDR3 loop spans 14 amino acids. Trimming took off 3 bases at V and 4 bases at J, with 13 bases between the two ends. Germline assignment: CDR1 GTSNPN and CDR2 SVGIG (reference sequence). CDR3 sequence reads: CAWSALAENQPQHF. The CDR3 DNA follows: TGTGCCTGGAGCGCCCTAGCGGAGAATCAGCCCCAGCATTTT.

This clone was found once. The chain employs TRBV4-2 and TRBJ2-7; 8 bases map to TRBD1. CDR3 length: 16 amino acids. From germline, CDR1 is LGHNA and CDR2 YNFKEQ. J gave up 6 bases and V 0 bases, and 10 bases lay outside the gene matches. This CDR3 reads CASSQDAQGARGEQYF. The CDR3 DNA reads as TGTGCCAGCAGCCAAGATGCGCAGGGGGCGCGTGGCGAGCAGTACTTC.

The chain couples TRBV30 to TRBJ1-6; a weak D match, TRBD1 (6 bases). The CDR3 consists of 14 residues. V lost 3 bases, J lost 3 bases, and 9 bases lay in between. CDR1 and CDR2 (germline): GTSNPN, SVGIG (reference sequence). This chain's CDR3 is CAWSSDSYNSPLHF. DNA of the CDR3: TGTGCCTGGAGCTCGGACAGCTATAATTCACCCCTCCACTTT. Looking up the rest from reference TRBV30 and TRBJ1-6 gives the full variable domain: SQTIHQWPATLVQPVGSPLSLECTVEGTSNPNLYWYRQAAGRGLQLLFYSVGIGQISSEVPQNLSASRPQDRQFILSSKKLLLSDSGFYLCAWSSDSYNSPLHFGNGTRLTVT.

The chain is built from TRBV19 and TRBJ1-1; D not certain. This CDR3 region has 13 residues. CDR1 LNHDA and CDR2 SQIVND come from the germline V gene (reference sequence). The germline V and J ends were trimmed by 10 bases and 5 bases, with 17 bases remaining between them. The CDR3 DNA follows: TGTGCCACCCAGACGGGATGGAGGACTGAAGCTTTCTTT. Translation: CATQTGWRTEAFF.

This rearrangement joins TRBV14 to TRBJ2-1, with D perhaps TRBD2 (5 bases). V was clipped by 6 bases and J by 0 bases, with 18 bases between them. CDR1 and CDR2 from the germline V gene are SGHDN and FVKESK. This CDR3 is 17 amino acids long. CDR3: CASSTWRAFRSYNEQFF. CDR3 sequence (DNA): TGTGCCAGCAGTACCTGGCGGGCATTTCGCTCCTACAATGAGCAGTTCTTC.

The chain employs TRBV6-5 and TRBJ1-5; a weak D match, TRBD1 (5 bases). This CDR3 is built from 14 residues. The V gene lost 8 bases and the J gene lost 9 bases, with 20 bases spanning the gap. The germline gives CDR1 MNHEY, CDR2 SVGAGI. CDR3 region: CASQRGGGMTPQHF. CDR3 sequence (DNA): TGTGCCAGCCAGAGAGGCGGGGGTATGACGCCCCAGCATTTT.

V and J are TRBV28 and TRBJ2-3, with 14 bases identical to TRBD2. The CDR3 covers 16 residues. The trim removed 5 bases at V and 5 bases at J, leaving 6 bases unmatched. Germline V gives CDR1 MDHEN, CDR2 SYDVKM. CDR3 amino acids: CASSVPGLAGEDTQYF. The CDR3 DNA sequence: TGTGCCAGCAGTGTCCCGGGACTAGCGGGAGAAGATACGCAGTATTTT.